What follows are 15 T cell receptor beta chains derived from one specimen sequenced in a study of patients and donors after allogeneic stem cell transplantation. TCRdb called the RT-PCR reads again in MiXCR, with one record for every CDR3 protein. The table records 190,000 or so distinct CDR3 sequences, less than 50% of them present only once. Sequenced material: blood, either unsorted or a sorted T cell fraction (not recorded which). Every receptor here comes from a human donor who was either an allogeneic HSCT recipient or a stem cell or donor lymphocyte infusion donor (not recorded which). It is not recorded whose cells these are; they may come from a transplant donor.

In this sample, this clonotype turned up a few times. V is TRBV29-1 and J is TRBJ1-1, with unresolved D. Germline V gene sequence: CDR1 SQVTM, CDR2 ANQGSEA. The CDR3 is made up of 10 amino acids. With 6 bases removed from V and 4 bases from J, the gap between germline ends came to 6 bases. The CDR3 spells CSVQITEAFF. The CDR3 coding sequence is TGCAGCGTCCAAATCACTGAAGCTTTCTTT. The whole variable domain, remainder taken from reference TRBV29-1 and TRBJ1-1, is SAVISQKPSRDICQRGTSLTIQCQVDSQVTMMFWYRQQPGQSLTLIATANQGSEATYESGFVIDKFPISRPNLTFSTLTVSNMSPEDSSIYLCSVQITEAFFGQGTRLTVV.

The chain combines TRBV12-3 or TRBV12-4 with TRBJ1-2; maybe TRBD1 (5 bases). The CDR3 has 14 residues. The V end lost 6 bases, the J end lost 3 bases, and 14 bases lay between the germline ends. The CDR3 sequence: CASRNAGGDYGYTF. In nucleotides, the CDR3 is TGTGCCAGCAGGAACGCGGGGGGGGACTATGGCTACACCTTC.

Here the CDR3 reads CASIPRAVNTEAFF. CDR3 coding DNA: TGTGCCAGCATCCCGAGGGCAGTAAACACTGAAGCTTTCTTT. V usage is TRBV7-9 and J usage is TRBJ1-1; D unclear. Germline-derived CDR1 and CDR2 are SEHNR and FQNEAQ (reference sequence). The CDR3 sequence is 14 residues long. V shed 7 bases and J shed 2 bases, with 14 bases lying between them.

The gene calls are TRBV18 and TRBJ1-5; D is unresolved. V lost 1 base to trimming and J lost 6 bases, with 13 bases between them. Germline V gene sequence: CDR1 KGHSH, CDR2 LQKENI. The CDR3 length is 15 residues. The CDR3 DNA is TGTGCCAGCTCACCACGGTCTGCTTTAGGTCAGCCCCAGCATTTT. Translated: CASSPRSALGQPQHF.

The rearrangement links TRBV12-3 or TRBV12-4 to TRBJ1-3; D is uncertain. V was clipped by 6 bases and J by 1 base, with 10 bases between them. The CDR3 sequence is 14 residues long. The CDR3 spells CASSNTGSGNTIYF. The CDR3 DNA reads TGTGCCAGCAGCAACACGGGTTCTGGAAACACCATATATTTT.

The V call is TRBV5-1, the J call TRBJ2-1; D remains ambiguous. This CDR3 contains 15 residues. Germline CDR1 reads SGHRS; CDR2 reads YFSETQ. The germline V and J ends were trimmed by 0 bases and 3 bases, with 10 bases remaining between them. As DNA, the CDR3 is TGCGCCAGCAGCTTGGTGTCACAGAGCTACAATGAGCAGTTCTTC. Its translation: CASSLVSQSYNEQFF.

This clonotype came up a few times. This chain joins TRBV9 and TRBJ2-1; D not resolved. This CDR3 comprises 15 residues. Germline loops: CDR1 SGDLS, CDR2 YYNGEE. V shed 4 bases and J shed 2 bases, with 13 bases lying between them. CDR3 in amino acids: CASSPRPEPYNEQFF. CDR3 coding DNA: TGTGCCAGCAGCCCTCGCCCGGAGCCCTACAATGAGCAGTTCTTC.

CDR3 in DNA: TGCGCCAGCAGCTTGGCGTGGGGGGCCTGGGATAATGAGCAGTTCTTC. This translates into CASSLAWGAWDNEQFF. The chain has TRBV5-1 and TRBJ2-1; possibly TRBD1 or TRBD2 for D (6 bases each). The CDR3 length is 16 residues. Germline loops: CDR1 SGHRS, CDR2 YFSETQ. V was clipped by 0 bases and J by 7 bases, with 17 bases between them.

This chain connects TRBV9 to TRBJ2-3, with a tentative D call TRBD2 (5 bases). The V and J ends lost 2 bases and 0 bases respectively, with 13 bases between them. Germline CDR1 is SGDLS and CDR2 is YYNGEE. The CDR3 has 16 amino acids. CDR3 loop: CASSVRSGTSTDTQYF. The CDR3 nucleotides are TGTGCCAGCAGCGTTAGGAGCGGAACTAGCACAGATACGCAGTATTTT.

The chain joins TRBV6-6 to TRBJ2-5, with D possibly being TRBD1 (5 bases). CDR3 length: 14 amino acids. Between the trimmed V and J ends, which lost 2 bases and 5 bases, there was a span of 12 bases. CDR1 is MNHNY and CDR2 is SVGAGI in the germline V gene (reference sequence). CDR3 DNA sequence: TGTGCCAGCAGTTACCGGGCAGGGTGGGAGACCCAGTACTTC. It yields the protein CASSYRAGWETQYF.

The rearrangement joins TRBV3-1 to TRBJ2-7; 11 bases are shared with TRBD1. Germline V CDR1 and CDR2: LGHDT, YNNKEL (reference sequence). This CDR3 is built from 16 residues. The V gene end was trimmed by 4 bases and the J gene end by 5 bases; junction bases not matched to a gene: 10. The CDR3 is CASSPWTGGLKNEQYF. As DNA, the CDR3 is TGTGCCAGCAGCCCGTGGACAGGGGGCTTAAAAAACGAGCAGTACTTC.

A few counts support this clonotype. This chain connects TRBV6-6 to TRBJ1-2; D unclear. The CDR3 covers 13 residues. Germline-derived CDR1 and CDR2 are MNHNY and SVGAGI (reference sequence). V was cut by 2 bases and J by 4 bases, with 8 bases left in between. The CDR3 loop reads CASSYESFYGYTF. DNA for the CDR3: TGTGCCAGCAGTTACGAGTCGTTCTATGGCTACACCTTC.

CDR3 nucleotide sequence: TGTGCCAGCAGTCCCGGGGGACCCACGTACCAAGAGACCCAGTACTTC. Encoded protein: CASSPGGPTYQETQYF. The V gene is TRBV7-2, the J gene TRBJ2-5, with TRBD2 as a possible D gene (6 bases). Germline V gene sequence: CDR1 SGHTA, CDR2 FQGNSA. V lost 6 bases, J lost 0 bases, and 17 bases lay in between. This CDR3 is 16 amino acids long. Together with reference TRBV7-2 and TRBJ2-5, the CDR3 gives the full variable domain: GAGVSQSPSNKVTEKGKDVELRCDPISGHTALYWYRQSLGQGLEFLIYFQGNSAPDKSGLPSDRFSAERTGGSVSTLTIQRTQQEDSAVYLCASSPGGPTYQETQYFGPGTRLLVL.

The V and J genes are TRBV7-9 and TRBJ1-1, with 9 nucleotides matching TRBD1. With 5 bases clipped from V and 4 bases from J, the junction kept 8 bases outside the gene matches. The germline V gene has CDR1 SEHNR and CDR2 FQNEAQ (reference sequence). The CDR3 runs to 15 residues. CDR3 loop: CASSRQTGGSTEAFF. CDR3 sequence (DNA): TGTGCCAGCAGCCGCCAGACAGGGGGGAGCACTGAAGCTTTCTTT.

The V gene is TRBV6-6, the J gene TRBJ1-5; possibly TRBD1 for D (5 bases). The CDR3 loop spans 14 amino acids. Trimming left V 2 bases short and J 4 bases short, with 9 bases between. The germline gives CDR1 MNHNY, CDR2 SVGAGI (reference sequence). In DNA form, the CDR3 reads TGTGCCAGCAGTTACACACGACAGAATCAGCCCCAGCATTTT. This codes for CASSYTRQNQPQHF.